These 6 T cell receptor beta chains were all obtained from the same sample, sequenced in a study of blood T cells in healthy people across ages. A J-beta primer mix and a sample-barcoded 5' primer were used in a second PCR of about 7 to 12 cycles. TCRdb used MiXCR to reprocess the 5' RACE reads, holding one entry per CDR3 protein. Of 1.2 million to 1.5 million distinct CDR3 sequences listed, around 42% are singletons. The specimen sequenced was blood. The source is a woman in her late teens or twenties in good health.

J is TRBJ2-1 and V is TRBV10-3; D not certain. V was pared by 2 bases and J by 5 bases, with 4 bases between. Germline assignment: CDR1 ENHRY and CDR2 SYGVKD. The CDR3 totals 12 residues. The CDR3 nucleotides are TGTGCCATCAGTGAGGGGGACAATGAGCAGTTCTTC. It translates to CAISEGDNEQFF.

The chain carries TRBV7-9 and TRBJ1-1; tentatively, D is TRBD1 (5 bases). Deletions cut 4 bases from V and 0 bases from J, with 9 bases between. The CDR3 covers 14 residues. Germline lookup yields CDR1 SEHNR and CDR2 FQNEAQ (reference sequence). The CDR3 DNA reads TGTGCCAGCAGCTCATGGGGCATGAACACTGAAGCTTTCTTT. Protein product: CASSSWGMNTEAFF.

The V gene is TRBV9, the J gene TRBJ2-5; D assignment may be TRBD1 or TRBD2 (5 bases each). Germline V gene lookup returns CDR1 SGDLS and CDR2 YYNGEE. CDR3 length: 14 amino acids. V was pared by 1 base and J by 0 bases, with 7 bases between. This chain's CDR3 is CASSVLGDQETQYF. The CDR3 region has the DNA TGTGCCAGCAGCGTATTGGGGGACCAAGAGACCCAGTACTTC.

The chain recombines TRBV7-2 with TRBJ2-5, with TRBD1 matching 10 bases. Germline V gene data show CDR1 as SGHTA and CDR2 as FQGNSA. The CDR3 has 15 amino acids. With 3 bases clipped from V and 11 bases from J, the junction kept 12 bases outside the gene matches. CDR3 bases: TGTGCCAGCAGCTTGGGGGGGACAGGGGTGAATGAGCAGTACTTC. Protein sequence: CASSLGGTGVNEQYF.

The V and J genes are TRBV28 and TRBJ1-2; D not resolved. Deletions cut 5 bases from V and 6 bases from J, with 22 bases between. The length of the CDR3 is 16 residues. In germline, CDR1 is MDHEN, CDR2 SYDVKM. CDR3 sequence reads: CASSPSPGWRSDGYTF. In DNA form, the CDR3 reads TGTGCCAGCAGTCCATCCCCCGGGTGGCGGAGTGATGGCTACACCTTC.

This chain uses TRBV5-1 with TRBJ1-1, with 7 bases aligning to TRBD1. Germline-derived CDR1 and CDR2 are SGHRS and YFSETQ. After removal of 3 bases from V and 2 bases from J, the junction contained 7 bases not matched to a gene. The CDR3 totals 15 residues. The CDR3 spells CASSSQQGPNTEAFF. The CDR3 DNA is TGCGCCAGCAGCTCCCAACAGGGGCCTAACACTGAAGCTTTCTTT.